The 27 T cell receptor beta chains below were found in one sample sequenced in a study of blood T cell repertoires in COVID-19. Clones were read by immunoSEQ multiplex PCR, and TCRdb kept only the in-frame ones, dropping some. The top ten clones hold approximately 6.8% of a sample with roughly 290,000 clones, roughly 90% of them seen once. Sequencing was carried out using peripheral blood. Receptors originate from a woman aged 30 to 39 with COVID-19, enrolled during active disease.

The chain couples TRBV6-6 to TRBJ2-7, with 12 bases identical to TRBD2. The CDR3 spans 14 residues. V shed 4 bases, J shed 3 bases, and the junction held 1 base outside the gene matches. The germline CDR1 and CDR2 sequences are MNHNY and SVGAGI (reference sequence). This CDR3 reads CASSWTSGDYEQYF. As DNA, the CDR3 is TGTGCCAGCAGTTGGACTAGCGGGGACTACGAGCAGTACTTC.

This clone showed up just once. The gene calls are TRBV28 and TRBJ1-2; D is possibly TRBD1 (5 bases). The V end was cut by 6 bases, the J end by 5 bases, with 28 bases between. Germline loops: CDR1 MDHEN, CDR2 SYDVKM. The CDR3 is 18 amino acids. This CDR3 is CASRDPGTSSLRRYGYTF. Here the CDR3 DNA reads TGTGCCAGCAGGGACCCCGGGACTTCCAGTCTTCGGCGATATGGCTACACCTTC.

The chain employs TRBV30 and TRBJ2-4; D is perhaps TRBD2 (5 bases). The CDR3 loop spans 13 amino acids. The V end was cut by 4 bases, the J end by 2 bases, with 9 bases between. Germline-derived CDR1 and CDR2 are GTSNPN and SVGIG (reference sequence). The CDR3 DNA reads TGTGCCTGGAATGCCGGGACCAAAAACATTCAGTACTTC. It specifies CAWNAGTKNIQYF.

The chain is built from TRBV18 and TRBJ2-2; TRBD2 matches 7 bases. CDR3 size: 16 residues. Germline CDR1 and CDR2: KGHSH and LQKENI. The V gene end was trimmed by 1 base and the J gene end by 0 bases; junction bases not matched to a gene: 2. CDR3 residues: CASSPLAGANTGELFF. The CDR3 nucleotides read TGTGCCAGCTCACCACTAGCGGGCGCGAACACCGGGGAGCTGTTTTTT.

The chain employs TRBV10-3 and TRBJ2-3, with 9 bases fitting TRBD1. This CDR3 has 16 residues. Germline V gene data show CDR1 as ENHRY and CDR2 as SYGVKD. The ends lost 2 bases at V and 3 bases at J; junction bases unmatched: 6. The DNA of the CDR3 is TGTGCCATCAGTGAGCCGGGACAGGGAGAGACAGATACGCAGTATTTT. It yields the protein CAISEPGQGETDTQYF.

Details on this clone: One end of the junction varies from germline; a read error may be responsible. The genes are TRBV6-5 and TRBJ2-1, with D perhaps TRBD1 (6 bases). Germline lookup yields CDR1 MNHEY and CDR2 SVGAGI. The CDR3 runs to 13 residues. The CDR3 DNA is TGTGCCAGCAGTTACAACTTGGGGTCCGGACAGCTCTTC. Translated: CASSYNLGSGQLF.

The chain joins TRBV27 to TRBJ2-7, with 8 bases that match TRBD2. This CDR3 region has 16 residues. The V and J ends lost 5 bases and 2 bases, in that order; junction bases with no gene match: 11. Germline assignment: CDR1 MNHEY and CDR2 SMNVEV (reference sequence). DNA for the CDR3: TGTGCCAGCAGTCCCCTGAGCGGGAGAGATCCCTACGAGCAGTACTTC. It specifies CASSPLSGRDPYEQYF.

The V call is TRBV27, the J call TRBJ2-5, with TRBD1 identical over 8 bases. This CDR3 contains 14 residues. Trimming at V came to 7 bases and at J to 0 bases, leaving 4 bases not matched to a gene. Per germline, CDR1 MNHEY and CDR2 SMNVEV (reference sequence). Here the CDR3 DNA reads TGTGCCAGCACCACAGGGGGAAACCAAGAGACCCAGTACTTC. It is translated as CASTTGGNQETQYF.

The chain recombines TRBV18 with TRBJ1-1; no firm D call. There are 13 residues in the CDR3. The germline gives CDR1 KGHSH, CDR2 LQKENI. Trimming took off 3 bases at V and 0 bases at J, with 5 bases between the two ends. The DNA of the CDR3 is TGTGCCAGCTCACCGGAGATGAACACTGAAGCTTTCTTT. This gives the protein CASSPEMNTEAFF.

The rearrangement uses TRBV6-5 and TRBJ2-3; the match to TRBD2 covers 7 bases. The CDR3 is 13 amino acids. V gave up 2 bases and J gave up 6 bases; unmatched junction bases: 2. Germline loops: CDR1 MNHEY, CDR2 SVGAGI. Written as DNA, the CDR3 is TGTGCCAGCAGTTACCCGCGGGGGGATACGCAGTATTTT. Amino acid sequence: CASSYPRGDTQYF.

This clone was detected only once. V usage is TRBV6-5 and J usage is TRBJ1-2; tentative D call: TRBD1 (6 bases). CDR1 and CDR2 from the germline V gene are MNHEY and SVGAGI. V lost 0 bases to trimming and J lost 4 bases, with 12 bases between them. This CDR3 is built from 15 residues. The CDR3 here is CASSYSRQGPYGYTF. In DNA form, the CDR3 reads TGTGCCAGCAGTTACTCGCGGCAGGGGCCCTATGGCTACACCTTC.

This sequence joins TRBV28 and TRBJ1-5, with TRBD1 as a possible D gene (5 bases). The CDR3 is made up of 14 amino acids. Looked up from germline, CDR1 is MDHEN and CDR2 is SYDVKM. V lost 3 bases and J lost 7, with 13 bases in between. CDR3 region: CASSFSGRNQPQHF. DNA of the CDR3: TGTGCCAGCAGTTTCTCAGGGAGGAACCAGCCCCAGCATTTT.

V gene TRBV14 combines with J gene TRBJ2-1; D remains unclear. Trimming shortened V by 3 bases and J by 10 bases, and 16 bases separated the two germline ends. Germline V gives CDR1 SGHDN, CDR2 FVKESK. The CDR3 extends over 14 amino acids. This CDR3 reads CASSQNDMVAEQFF. CDR3 nucleotides: TGTGCCAGCAGCCAGAATGACATGGTCGCGGAGCAGTTCTTC.

This rearrangement joins TRBV4-1 to TRBJ2-7, with 9 bases identical to TRBD1. V was pared by 3 bases and J by 1 base, with 7 bases of the junction left unmatched. CDR1 is MGHRA and CDR2 is YSYEKL in the germline V gene. The CDR3 covers 16 residues. The CDR3 DNA follows: TGCGCCAGCAGCCACCCCCGGACAGGGGAGTCCTACGAGCAGTACTTC. Its translation: CASSHPRTGESYEQYF.

This clone has just a few counts. The gene calls are TRBV7-2 and TRBJ2-7; D not resolved. Germline loops: CDR1 SGHTA, CDR2 FQGNSA. V shed 3 bases and J shed 7 bases, with 13 bases lying between them. There are 13 residues in the CDR3. CDR3 in amino acids: CASSLGWAWEQYF. The CDR3 DNA reads TGTGCCAGCAGCTTGGGTTGGGCGTGGGAGCAGTACTTC. Based on the CDR3 plus reference TRBV7-2 and TRBJ2-7, the full variable domain is GAGVSQSPSNKVTEKGKDVELRCDPISGHTALYWYRQSLGQGLEFLIYFQGNSAPDKSGLPSDRFSAERTGGSVSTLTIQRTQQEDSAVYLCASSLGWAWEQYFGPGTRLTVT.

The chain recombines TRBV19 with TRBJ2-6; TRBD1 agrees at 8 bases. This CDR3 has 16 residues. Germline V CDR1 and CDR2: LNHDA, SQIVND (reference sequence). Trimming cost V 5 bases and J 2 bases; bases outside gene matches: 5. The CDR3 is CASSPDRGPGANVLTF. CDR3 nucleotides: TGTGCCAGTAGTCCCGACAGGGGCCCTGGGGCCAACGTCCTGACTTTC.

The gene calls are TRBV11-3 and TRBJ2-1; weak D call: TRBD2 (6 bases). This CDR3 has 15 amino acids. Between the trimmed V and J ends, which lost 2 bases and 4 bases, there was a span of 12 bases. CDR1 and CDR2 (germline): SGHNT, YENEEA. The CDR3 sequence: CASSLMGEDYNEQFF. The DNA of the CDR3 is TGTGCCAGCAGCTTAATGGGGGAGGATTACAATGAGCAGTTCTTC.

The CDR3 here is CASSYPADRAYEQYF. The CDR3 DNA sequence: TGTGCCAGCAGTTACCCCGCGGACAGGGCCTACGAGCAGTACTTC. The chain combines TRBV6-2 or TRBV6-3 with TRBJ2-7; 8 bases agree with TRBD1. This CDR3 comprises 15 residues. Germline V gives CDR1 MNHEY, CDR2 SVGEGT. The J segment lost 2 bases and the V segment lost 2 bases, leaving 5 bases of the junction unmatched.

This chain joins TRBV7-9 and TRBJ2-2; TRBD2 aligns across 10 bases. Germline CDR1 reads SEHNR; CDR2 reads FQNEAQ (reference sequence). With V trimmed by 10 bases and J by 7 bases, 9 bases remained unmatched. CDR3 length: 14 amino acids. The CDR3 coding sequence is TGTGCCACCTCTAGCGGGAGCGAAGTCGGGGAGCTGTTTTTT. It translates to CATSSGSEVGELFF.

The V call is TRBV2, the J call TRBJ1-1, with TRBD1 identical over 7 bases. The CDR3 is 13 residues long. Per the germline V gene, CDR1 is SNHLY and CDR2 is FYNNEI. V shed 7 bases and J 0 bases; nucleotides not matched to a gene: 2. CDR3 bases: TGTGCCAGCAAGACAGGGTTGAACACTGAAGCTTTCTTT. This translates into CASKTGLNTEAFF.

This chain uses TRBV15 with TRBJ1-1, with TRBD1 as a possible D gene (6 bases). The CDR3 length is 15 residues. Germline lookup yields CDR1 LNHNV and CDR2 YYDKDF (reference sequence). V dropped 0 bases and J dropped 6 bases, with 14 bases sitting between them. CDR3 amino acids: CATSRDLGQPSEAFF. The CDR3 DNA reads as TGTGCCACCAGCAGAGATTTAGGACAGCCGTCTGAAGCTTTCTTT.

This chain connects TRBV27 to TRBJ2-4, with D tentatively TRBD2 (6 bases). The CDR3 length is 14 residues. V was cut by 4 bases and J by 8 bases, with 15 bases left in between. Germline V lookup: CDR1 MNHEY, CDR2 SMNVEV (reference sequence). CDR3 region: CASSSQTRGDIQYF. The CDR3 nucleotides are TGTGCCAGCAGTTCCCAGACTAGGGGAGACATTCAGTACTTC.

The chain couples TRBV19 to TRBJ2-1; 9 bases map to TRBD1. J gave up 5 bases and V 4 bases, and 9 bases lay outside the gene matches. The CDR3 has 16 residues. CDR1 is LNHDA, CDR2 SQIVND, per germline (reference sequence). The CDR3 region is CASSKRVGTGHNEQFF. DNA of the CDR3: TGTGCCAGTAGTAAAAGAGTCGGGACAGGGCACAATGAGCAGTTCTTC.

The sample holds a few counts of this clone. This sequence joins TRBV5-6 and TRBJ1-4; possibly TRBD1 for D (6 bases). The ends were cut back, 0 bases at V and 7 bases at J, with 10 bases in the middle. The CDR3 runs 14 residues. Germline V gene data show CDR1 as SGHDT and CDR2 as YYEEEE. CDR3 nucleotide sequence: TGTGCCAGCAGCTTGGACAGGGTAGCTGAAAAACTGTTTTTT. The encoded protein is CASSLDRVAEKLFF. Complete variable domain (other parts from reference TRBV5-6 and TRBJ1-4): DAGVTQSPTHLIKTRGQQVTLRCSPKSGHDTVSWYQQALGQGPQFIFQYYEEEERQRGNFPDRFSGHQFPNYSSELNVNALLLGDSALYLCASSLDRVAEKLFFGSGTQLSVL.

J is TRBJ1-1 and V is TRBV29-1; TRBD1 is a possible D gene (6 bases). Germline assignment: CDR1 SQVTM and CDR2 ANQGSEA. V gave up 6 bases and J gave up 5 bases, with 19 bases separating them. CDR3 length: 14 amino acids. The DNA of the CDR3 is TGCAGCGTAGAGTTGTTACAGGGTGGTACTGAAGCTTTCTTT. Translation: CSVELLQGGTEAFF. Combining the CDR3 with reference TRBV29-1 and TRBJ1-1 gives the whole variable domain SAVISQKPSRDICQRGTSLTIQCQVDSQVTMMFWYRQQPGQSLTLIATANQGSEATYESGFVIDKFPISRPNLTFSTLTVSNMSPEDSSIYLCSVELLQGGTEAFFGQGTRLTVV.

The gene calls are TRBV7-9 and TRBJ2-2; D unclear. CDR1 and CDR2 (germline): SEHNR, FQNEAQ (reference sequence). The CDR3 extends over 13 amino acids. V lost 0 bases, J lost 4 bases, and 3 bases lay in between. The CDR3 region has the DNA TGTGCCAGCAGCTTAGCCGGCACCGGGGAGCTGTTTTTT. Translated: CASSLAGTGELFF. Complete variable domain (other parts from reference TRBV7-9 and TRBJ2-2): DTGVSQNPRHKITKRGQNVTFRCDPISEHNRLYWYRQTLGQGPEFLTYFQNEAQLEKSRLLSDRFSAERPKGSFSTLEIQRTEQGDSAMYLCASSLAGTGELFFGEGSRLTVL.

The chain has TRBV2 and TRBJ2-3; 10 bases match TRBD2. V lost 3 bases, J lost 0 bases, and 3 bases stayed unmatched. Germline lookup yields CDR1 SNHLY and CDR2 FYNNEI. This CDR3 is built from 16 residues. The chain's CDR3 is CASSDGAGGSTDTQYF. The CDR3, as DNA: TGTGCCAGCAGTGACGGAGCGGGAGGGAGCACAGATACGCAGTATTTT.